Listed here are 18 T cell receptor beta chains from one sample, sequenced in a study of identical twins. TCRdb itself ran the 5' RACE reads through MiXCR, one entry per CDR3 protein. The table includes a few hundred thousand distinct CDR3 sequences, 12% detected once. The same sample was also used in a study of yellow fever vaccine responses in identical twins.

The sample was CD8+ T cells sorted from blood. All receptors come from a woman aged 18-30 years in good health.

This clonotype turned up a few times. A read error may account for a junction end that differs from germline. The chain couples TRBV4-1 to TRBJ1-5; D ambiguous. CDR1 and CDR2 (germline): MGHRA, YSYEKL. This CDR3 is 14 amino acids long. This chain's CDR3 is CVSSPNQANQPQHF. The CDR3 DNA reads as TGCGTCAGCAGTCCAAACCAGGCCAATCAGCCCCAGCATTTT.

J is TRBJ2-7 and V is TRBV10-3; 9 nucleotides match TRBD1. This CDR3 has 13 residues. Germline lookup yields CDR1 ENHRY and CDR2 SYGVKD. CDR3 DNA: TGTGCCATCAGTCCCCCCCGACAGGGGGTTGAGGTCGTC. It specifies CAISPPRQGVEVV.

This clonotype was detected many times. The rearrangement joins TRBV20-1 to TRBJ2-7; D is unresolved. Germline V gene data show CDR1 as DFQATT and CDR2 as SNEGSKA (reference sequence). The V end lost 4 bases, the J end lost 4 bases, and 20 bases lay between the germline ends. CDR3 size: 15 residues. CDR3 amino acids: CSAINRPQGIYEQYV. The CDR3 nucleotides are TGCAGTGCTATTAATAGGCCGCAAGGCATTTACGAGCAGTACGTC.

The V and J genes are TRBV5-5 and TRBJ2-5; 11 bases are a match to TRBD2. CDR3 length: 17 residues. Germline V gene data show CDR1 as SGHKS and CDR2 as YYEKEE (reference sequence). V lost 2 bases, J lost 5 bases, and 11 bases stayed unmatched. The CDR3: CASSFSGVAGGLETQYF. In nucleotides, the CDR3 is TGTGCCAGCAGCTTTTCCGGGGTAGCGGGGGGGTTGGAGACCCAGTACTTC.

The gene calls are TRBV7-9 and TRBJ1-1; TRBD1 agrees at 8 bases. CDR3 length: 12 amino acids. J was trimmed by 8 bases and V by 7 bases; bases with no gene match: 6. The V gene's germline CDR1 is SEHNR and CDR2 FQNEAQ (reference sequence). The CDR3: CASTGQGPEAFF. The CDR3 coding sequence is TGTGCCAGCACCGGACAGGGACCCGAAGCTTTCTTT.

The rearrangement joins TRBV5-1 to TRBJ2-5, with 8 bases identical to TRBD1. Germline V gene sequence: CDR1 SGHRS, CDR2 YFSETQ. The CDR3 extends over 15 amino acids. With V trimmed by 3 bases and J by 5 bases, 9 bases remained unmatched. In DNA form, the CDR3 reads TGCGCCAGCAGCTCCGAGGACAGGGTGGAGGAGACCCAGTACTTC. The encoded protein is CASSSEDRVEETQYF.

There are a few counts of this clonotype. The genes are TRBV3-1 and TRBJ2-2; 14 bases align to TRBD2. V was pared by 5 bases and J by 4 bases, with 0 bases of the junction left unmatched. Germline V CDR1 and CDR2: LGHDT, YNNKEL (reference sequence). The length of the CDR3 is 15 residues. The CDR3 coding sequence is TGTGCCAGCAGCGGACTAGCGGGGGGCACCGGGGAGCTGTTTTTT. It yields the protein CASSGLAGGTGELFF.

The gene calls are TRBV6-4 and TRBJ2-7, with no clear D. The CDR3 length is 14 residues. The germline V and J ends were trimmed by 2 bases and 6 bases, with 14 bases remaining between them. Germline assignment: CDR1 MRHNA and CDR2 SNTAGT. The CDR3 loop is CASSDPPEAPEQYV. The CDR3 nucleotides read TGTGCCAGCAGTGACCCGCCAGAAGCACCCGAGCAGTACGTC.

This clonotype has only a few counts. This chain links TRBV12-3 or TRBV12-4 with TRBJ2-3; tentatively, D is TRBD2 (6 bases). The length of the CDR3 is 15 residues. V was trimmed by 5 bases and J by 2 bases, leaving 14 bases between them. The CDR3 DNA follows: TGTGCCAGCAGTAACCATGGGACTTCCACAGATACGCAGTATTTT. Its protein product is CASSNHGTSTDTQYF.

The chain recombines TRBV6-1 with TRBJ2-4; 7 nucleotides agree with TRBD2. The CDR3 extends over 15 amino acids. Looked up from germline, CDR1 is MNHNS and CDR2 is SASEGT. J gave up 3 bases and V 5 bases, and 7 bases lay outside the gene matches. CDR3 DNA: TGTGCCAGCAGTAGGACTAGTTTGGTCAAAAACATTCAGTACTTC. The encoded protein is CASSRTSLVKNIQYF.

This CDR3 reads CASSLGPSGTAYEQYF. The CDR3 coding sequence is TGTGCCAGCAGCTTAGGCCCTAGCGGGACGGCCTACGAGCAGTACTTC. The gene calls are TRBV7-2 and TRBJ2-7, with 9 nucleotides matching TRBD2. V was clipped by 1 base and J by 2 bases; unmatched bases: 6. CDR3 length equals 16 residues. Per germline, CDR1 SGHTA and CDR2 FQGNSA.

This chain links TRBV12-3 or TRBV12-4 with TRBJ2-2; D is ambiguous. The CDR3 covers 12 residues. V shed 7 bases and J shed 2 bases, with 5 bases lying between them. The CDR3 DNA reads TGTGCCAGCAACCAAAACACCGGGGAGCTGTTTTTT. It encodes CASNQNTGELFF.

The rearrangement joins TRBV2 to TRBJ2-1; 8 bases align to TRBD1. The ends lost 6 bases at V and 8 bases at J; junction bases unmatched: 9. The CDR3 loop spans 14 amino acids. CDR1 is SNHLY and CDR2 is FYNNEI in the germline V gene. The CDR3 DNA is TGTGCCAGCAGCTACGGACAGGGTTGGTATGAGCAGTTCTTC. It yields the protein CASSYGQGWYEQFF.

This clonotype was found a few times. The chain carries TRBV6-5 and TRBJ2-3, with 11 bases fitting TRBD2. CDR3 length equals 16 residues. Germline CDR1 MNHEY, CDR2 SVGAGI. V gave up 0 bases and J gave up 3 bases; unmatched junction bases: 2. CDR3 sequence: CASSYSTSGVTDTQYF. The CDR3 DNA reads TGTGCCAGCAGTTACTCGACTAGCGGGGTAACAGATACGCAGTATTTT.

This clonotype was counted between two and nine times. The CDR3, as DNA: TGTGCCAGCAGTTTACAGCCGGAGGGCGAGCAGTACTTC. Its protein is CASSLQPEGEQYF. The rearrangement uses TRBV27 and TRBJ2-7; tentatively, D is TRBD2 (6 bases). V lost 2 bases and J 6 bases, leaving 11 bases between the germline ends. This CDR3 region has 13 residues. The germline V gene has CDR1 MNHEY and CDR2 SMNVEV (reference sequence).

This clonotype was counted many times. The chain is built from TRBV4-2 and TRBJ1-2; the D gene is possibly TRBD1 (5 bases). This CDR3 has 13 residues. Trimming took off 4 bases at V and 6 bases at J, with 12 bases between the two ends. Germline lookup yields CDR1 LGHNA and CDR2 YNFKEQ. CDR3: CASSPLGGNGYTF. In DNA form, the CDR3 reads TGTGCCAGCAGCCCCCTCGGGGGAAATGGCTACACCTTC.

This clonotype was counted many times. The CDR3 DNA is TGTGCCAGCAGTGAAGGTCTTAGCACAGATACGCAGTATTTT. Protein sequence: CASSEGLSTDTQYF. The chain combines TRBV6-4 with TRBJ2-3; D gene ambiguous. The CDR3 is made up of 14 amino acids. Germline V gene lookup returns CDR1 MRHNA and CDR2 SNTAGT. V dropped 3 bases and J dropped 0 bases, with 7 bases sitting between them.

This clonotype was observed a few times. CDR3 sequence reads: CASSGISGSGAETQYF. CDR3 sequence (DNA): TGTGCCAGCAGCGGAATTAGCGGGAGCGGGGCAGAGACCCAGTACTTC. The rearrangement uses TRBV5-6 and TRBJ2-5; 9 nucleotides align to TRBD2. Looked up from germline, CDR1 is SGHDT and CDR2 is YYEEEE. The trim removed 4 bases at V and 4 bases at J, leaving 11 bases unmatched. The CDR3 has 16 amino acids.